This T cell receptor beta chain was identified during a study of PD-1 blockade in classical Hodgkin lymphoma (TCRdb year 2020). Describing the broader study: Nivolumab dosing was 3 mg/kg intravenously every 2 weeks, continuing until either disease progression or unacceptable toxicity. The study used CyTOF and TCR beta sequencing to define a peripheral blood immune signature of response to PD-1 blockade in classical Hodgkin lymphoma. General findings and caveats noted by the study authors: Lower diversity was seen in patients whose nivolumab began less than 1 year after ASCT, and these patients were left out of later analyses so that immune reconstitution would not confound the results. By C4D1, a significant rise was seen in CD4+ TCR diversity but not in CD8+ TCR diversity (p=0.0027 vs p=0.16), and the rise was most apparent among complete responders (p=0.02). Only a single clinical trial cohort was studied, and what caused the repertoire differences, possibly disease activity or prior therapy, remained undefined. Baseline diversity similar to that of newly diagnosed patients was observed in trial patients achieving complete response, whereas significantly lower diversity was observed in partial responders and progressors. Newly diagnosed patients were reported to have lower baseline TCR diversity than healthy donors, and relapsed/refractory patients were reported to have lower baseline TCR diversity still.

As concerns this clone: Its antigen is not yet known. No much larger clone is present one base from it, and per-base qualities are unavailable. Different DNA sequences within this sample yield the same CDR3.

CDR1 and CDR2, per the germline V gene (reference sequence), are GTSNPN and SVGIG. From V the trimming removes 3 bases and from J it removes 2 bases, while the gene matches leave 3 bases of the junction unaccounted for. The CDR3 goes from the cysteine to the phenylalanine over 14 residues. Left in the record is the CDR3 DNA by itself, 42 bases read in frame from the first base. Genomic DNA was extracted with the Qiagen DNeasy kit from unsorted PBMCs and from negatively selected CD4+ and CD8+ fractions. TCR beta CDR3 regions were subjected to amplification by immunoSEQ multiplex PCR with primers that anneal to V and J segments. Amplification bias was minimized using a synthetic immune receptor repertoire, and residual bias was removed computationally after sequencing. In the source study's methods: Custom Python scripts were used to quantify repertoire diversity as the Shannon entropy index. Unsorted, CD4+ and CD8+ repertoires were examined separately, except in combined analyses, for which CD4+ and CD8+ sequences were merged in silico. Clonal expansion was defined as at least a 2-fold frequency increase after treatment relative to C1D1, with a pseudocount of 0.5 for undetected baseline clones. Clones with 0 or 1 copy at C1D1 were classified as singleton clones, and clones with 2 or more copies were classified as non-singleton clones. Clones expanded in unsorted samples were labelled as CD4+, CD8+ or unknown by matching protein sequences in sorted samples from the same patient. Wilcoxon tests on paired samples were used to test diversity changes from C1D1 to C4D1. What TCRdb holds here is the immuneACCESS table cut down to in-frame rearrangements. Part of the clones is not present; checked against another copy, under half of the missing clones reflect an unresolved V gene, and the others are unexplained. The V and J calls and the clone size are those of that table, but D and trimming were determined from the DNA. The sample includes tens of thousands of clones, with approximately 83% observed a single time. The ten largest clones add up to about a fifth of the sample.

The time point tag for this specimen amounts to: cycle 1 day 1 (C1D1), immediately before nivolumab initiation. Every trial patient had relapsed following autologous stem cell transplantation, and prior brentuximab vedotin exposure was what differed among cohorts A, B and C. The trial cohort included around 60 patients with relapsed/refractory classical Hodgkin lymphoma, and each patient had a best overall response of complete response, partial response or progressive disease. Single-agent nivolumab was administered to trial patients in the multi-cohort phase II CheckMate 205 trial. An independent review committee assessed best overall response using the 2007 International Working Group response criteria. Trial PBMCs were collected immediately before nivolumab initiation (C1D1) and during therapy at cycle 2 day 1 and cycle 4 day 1. After peripheral blood was drawn into 8 mL Vacutainer Cell Preparation Tubes, PBMCs were isolated by centrifugation and then cryopreserved.

Sequenced material: peripheral blood mononuclear cells (PBMCs), taken at baseline. Recombination joined TRBV30 with TRBJ1-5, with 8 middle bases fitting TRBD1. The source is a human donor with classical Hodgkin lymphoma. The CDR3 is CAWSPGQGNQPQHF. Read as DNA, the sequence is TGTGCCTGGAGCCCGGGACAGGGCAATCAGCCCCAGCATTTT. With all but the CDR3 taken from the reference TRBV30 and TRBJ1-5 genes, the full variable domain is: SQTIHQWPATLVQPVGSPLSLECTVEGTSNPNLYWYRQAAGRGLQLLFYSVGIGQISSEVPQNLSASRPQDRQFILSSKKLLLSDSGFYLCAWSPGQGNQPQHFGDGTRLSIL.